This is a list of T cell receptor beta chains from one sample in a study of shared clonotypes between healthy human individuals. The assay was immunoSEQ multiplex PCR, and TCRdb's table has in-frame clones only and misses some. The repertoire includes under 1 million clones, more than 85% of them detected once, and around 24% sits in the top ten. The sample taken for sequencing was naive CD8+ T cells sorted from blood. The receptors were sampled from a man aged 25-40 years in good health. CDR3s include the opening cysteine and the closing phenylalanine or tryptophan. Fields, in order: clone size, J gene, V gene, CDR3 protein. The size of a clone is reported for some rows only, either as once, few or many, or as a class for expanded clones.

clone size: .
J gene: TRBJ2-1
V gene: TRBV28
CDR3 protein: CASSFSTGMYNEQFF

clone size: .
J gene: TRBJ2-7
V gene: TRBV18
CDR3 protein: CASSPPPPSGRVHHEQYF

clone size: .
J gene: TRBJ2-6
V gene: TRBV7-9
CDR3 protein: CASIRTGAGANVLTF

clone size: .
J gene: TRBJ2-1
V gene: TRBV5-6
CDR3 protein: CASSPGQAYNEQFF

clone size: .
J gene: TRBJ2-7
V gene: TRBV29-1
CDR3 protein: CSVETAGVSTQGHMSSYEQYF

clone size: .
J gene: TRBJ2-7
V gene: TRBV7-6
CDR3 protein: CASSLGTGSYEQYF

clone size: .
J gene: TRBJ1-5
V gene: TRBV28
CDR3 protein: CASSLKRLYYSNQPQHF

clone size: many
J gene: TRBJ1-5
V gene: TRBV4-1
CDR3 protein: CASSQRTVSNQPQHF

clone size: .
J gene: TRBJ2-3
V gene: TRBV7-9
CDR3 protein: CASSSGTSGSFTDTQYF

clone size: .
J gene: TRBJ2-3
V gene: TRBV7-9
CDR3 protein: CASSLLGQGKGTDTQYF

clone size: .
J gene: TRBJ2-7
V gene: TRBV7-6
CDR3 protein: CASFNPGTGANYEQYF

clone size: .
J gene: TRBJ2-7
V gene: TRBV6-1
CDR3 protein: CATLWGVYEQYF

clone size: .
J gene: TRBJ2-3
V gene: TRBV4-1
CDR3 protein: CASSRLQGSTDTQYF

clone size: .
J gene: TRBJ2-3
V gene: TRBV2
CDR3 protein: CALRGVARTDTQYF

clone size: .
J gene: TRBJ2-2
V gene: TRBV7-2
CDR3 protein: CASSLMALAGGPSTGELFF

clone size: .
J gene: TRBJ2-1
V gene: TRBV28
CDR3 protein: CASSPPRVGEQFF

clone size: .
J gene: TRBJ2-1
V gene: TRBV10-3
CDR3 protein: CAISGGHNEQFF

clone size: .
J gene: TRBJ2-7
V gene: TRBV11-1
CDR3 protein: CASSTPSGGNYEQYF

clone size: .
J gene: TRBJ1-1
V gene: TRBV5-6
CDR3 protein: CASSGEFLNTEAFF

clone size: .
J gene: TRBJ2-1
V gene: TRBV29-1
CDR3 protein: CSVSLYDRGPYNEQFF

clone size: .
J gene: TRBJ1-1
V gene: TRBV29-1
CDR3 protein: CSVEGARITGALGYTEAFF

clone size: .
J gene: TRBJ2-7
V gene: TRBV7-2
CDR3 protein: CASSPLAGVSYEQYF

clone size: .
J gene: TRBJ1-4
V gene: TRBV11-2
CDR3 protein: CASRITAGTNEKLFF

clone size: .
J gene: TRBJ2-3
V gene: TRBV7-7
CDR3 protein: CASSLGPRAGGLDTQYF

clone size: .
J gene: TRBJ2-7
V gene: TRBV5-1
CDR3 protein: CASNTGTNSYEQYF

clone size: few
J gene: TRBJ2-2
V gene: TRBV4-1
CDR3 protein: CASSQVQGSTGELFF

clone size: .
J gene: TRBJ2-7
V gene: TRBV15
CDR3 protein: CATSTNRGFSSYEQYF

clone size: .
J gene: TRBJ2-3
V gene: TRBV7-9
CDR3 protein: CASRDRAGYTDTQYF

clone size: .
J gene: TRBJ2-7
V gene: TRBV6-5
CDR3 protein: CASSYDTGSYEQYF

clone size: .
J gene: TRBJ2-1
V gene: TRBV2
CDR3 protein: CASSEPASGPDYNEQFF

clone size: .
J gene: TRBJ2-5
V gene: TRBV7-9
CDR3 protein: CASSLPTGGQETQYF

clone size: few
J gene: TRBJ1-2
V gene: TRBV30
CDR3 protein: CAWRGAQDTF

clone size: .
J gene: TRBJ2-5
V gene: TRBV28
CDR3 protein: CASSWGLAGGTYQETQYF

clone size: .
J gene: TRBJ2-7
V gene: TRBV27
CDR3 protein: CASSFGGGGEQYF

clone size: .
J gene: TRBJ2-3
V gene: TRBV7-7
CDR3 protein: CASRSPRQGAGTDTQYF

clone size: .
J gene: TRBJ2-1
V gene: TRBV25-1
CDR3 protein: CASALGGNGKQFF

clone size: .
J gene: TRBJ1-2
V gene: TRBV2
CDR3 protein: CASSGRSNYGYTF

clone size: once
J gene: TRBJ2-1
V gene: TRBV11-3
CDR3 protein: CASSRRGLADHDEQFF

clone size: .
J gene: TRBJ2-3
V gene: TRBV10-1
CDR3 protein: CASSELPTGPPDTQYF

clone size: once
J gene: TRBJ1-2
V gene: TRBV7-6
CDR3 protein: CASSDIDSGRGYTF

clone size: .
J gene: TRBJ2-2
V gene: TRBV27
CDR3 protein: CASSLSIGHRGGELFF

clone size: .
J gene: TRBJ2-7
V gene: TRBV7-9
CDR3 protein: CASSPNSYKQYF

clone size: few
J gene: TRBJ2-1
V gene: TRBV29-1
CDR3 protein: CSVVELDYNEQFF

clone size: .
J gene: TRBJ1-2
V gene: TRBV9
CDR3 protein: CASSVATGQGADGYTF

clone size: .
J gene: TRBJ2-7
V gene: TRBV15
CDR3 protein: CATSSEGALPYEQYF

clone size: .
J gene: TRBJ2-7
V gene: TRBV5-1
CDR3 protein: CASSFRLAGQGEQYF

clone size: .
J gene: TRBJ2-7
V gene: TRBV28
CDR3 protein: CAMWEREGEQYF

clone size: .
J gene: TRBJ2-4
V gene: TRBV9
CDR3 protein: CASSSGRQGTNIQYF